This record covers a single T cell receptor (beta chain). Its binding antigen is unknown. No much larger clonotype is one base removed from it; base qualities were not supplied. The donors belonged to the validation cohort of approximately 130 subjects, which was separate from the approximately 700-subject first cohort. The library was built by means of the immunoSEQ multiplex PCR assay. Concerning the study's data processing: A statistical classification framework was built to diagnose cytomegalovirus status from the catalog of TCR beta chain sequences. TCRdb's version of the immuneACCESS table is confined to in-frame rearrangements and falls short of the full clone set. An unresolved V gene accounts for under half of the shortfall where checked; the remainder is of unknown origin. The D gene and trimming were derived from the DNA, and the V and J assignments and clone size from that table. The sample table contains approximately 220,000 clones; only one count was recorded for over 80% of them. The ten most abundant clones make up around 15% of the sample.

From the cysteine through the phenylalanine, the CDR3 covers 13 amino acids. CDR3 DNA only is kept here, 39 bases in frame from base 1. V drops 4 bases and J drops 6 bases, leaving 14 bases in between. CDR1 and CDR2, per the germline V gene, are SGDLS and YYNGEE. This entry comes from a study of cytomegalovirus exposure and HLA in healthy donors (dated by TCRdb to the late 2010s). Looking at the study overall: According to a later analysis, the roughly 130 validation repertoires were produced on the same platform as the approximately 600 repertoires of the first cohort. The study combined high-throughput TCR immunosequencing, statistical association of individual TCRs with disease status, and machine learning to predict cytomegalovirus infection status. The study aimed to test whether cataloging public T cell receptors could reveal signatures of past pathogen exposure. Besides the first cohort of 500 to 700 subjects, a separate validation cohort made up of about 120 different subjects was used. Study-level results and caveats: The validation cohort had no HLA typing available for a later analysis, so co-occurrence within that cohort was assessed over all 120 or so repertoires. A total of 164 TCR beta chains were listed by the study as associated with cytomegalovirus. A few of the identified cytomegalovirus-associated TCR beta chains were confirmed in vitro to be specific for cytomegalovirus antigens. A later analysis found that TCRs clustered in the first cohort also tended to co-occur in the 100 to 150 validation repertoires, with 94% of cluster scores above 0. While some public TCRs were present in many individuals, most TCR sequences turned up only very rarely across donors. In both the original and validation cohorts, the classifier was reported to diagnose cytomegalovirus status with high specificity and sensitivity. The authors suggested that the approach could potentially be extended to other disease states and immunological phenotypes.

This TCR derives from a woman aged 25 to 45 in good health and CMV-seropositive. The V gene is TRBV9 and the J gene is TRBJ2-7, and perhaps TRBD1 as D gene, on 5 matching bases. Sample: PBMCs. CDR3 loop: CASSPKWGREQYF. The DNA sequence is as follows: TGTGCCAGCAGCCCAAAGTGGGGCCGCGAGCAGTACTTC.